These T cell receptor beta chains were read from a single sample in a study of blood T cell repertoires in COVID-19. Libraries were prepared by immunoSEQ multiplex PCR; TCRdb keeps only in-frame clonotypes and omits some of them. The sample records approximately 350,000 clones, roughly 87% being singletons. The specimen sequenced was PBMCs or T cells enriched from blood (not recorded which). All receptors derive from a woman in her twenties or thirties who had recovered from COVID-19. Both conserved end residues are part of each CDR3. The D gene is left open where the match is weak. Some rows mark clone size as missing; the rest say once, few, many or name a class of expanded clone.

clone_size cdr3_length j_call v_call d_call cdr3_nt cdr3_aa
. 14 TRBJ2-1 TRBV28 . TGTGCCAGCAAAGGCGGGCTCTCGGTCAATGAGCAGTTCTTC CASKGGLSVNEQFF
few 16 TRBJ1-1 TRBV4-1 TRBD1 TGCGCCAGCAGCCAAGGGGCCCTACAGGGGTATCCTGAAGCTTTCTTT CASSQGALQGYPEAFF
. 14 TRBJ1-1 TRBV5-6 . TGTGCCAGCAGCTTGGTTTTCAGGAACACTGAAGCTTTCTTT CASSLVFRNTEAFF
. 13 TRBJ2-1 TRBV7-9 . TGTGCCAGCAGCTTATCACTAGCTGGTGAGCAGTTCTTC CASSLSLAGEQFF
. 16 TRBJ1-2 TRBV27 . TGTGCCAGCAGTTTGGTAGGGGGTGTAGCTAACTATGGCTACACCTTC CASSLVGGVANYGYTF
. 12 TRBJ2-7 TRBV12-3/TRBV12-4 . TGTGCCAGCAGCCAAAACTCCTACGAGCAGTACTTC CASSQNSYEQYF
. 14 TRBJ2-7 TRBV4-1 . TGCGCCAGCAGCCAAGACCCCACTTCCTACGAGCAGTACTTC CASSQDPTSYEQYF
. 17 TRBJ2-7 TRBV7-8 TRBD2 TGTGCCAGCAGCTTAGGGGGAGCTAGCGGGAGTACCTACGAGCAGTACTTC CASSLGGASGSTYEQYF
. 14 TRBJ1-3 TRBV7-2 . TGTGCCAGCAGCCGGGGGGGGACAGGAAACACCATATATTTT CASSRGGTGNTIYF
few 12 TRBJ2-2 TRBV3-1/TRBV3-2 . TGTGCCAGCAGCCTTCGGGGATCCGAGCTGTTTTTT CASSLRGSELFF
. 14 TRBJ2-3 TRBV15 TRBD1 TGTGCCACCAGCAGTCACCAGGGGGCTGACACGCAGTATTTT CATSSHQGADTQYF
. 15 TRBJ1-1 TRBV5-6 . TGTGCCAGCAGCTTGGGTAGAGGTTGGGACACTGAAGCTTTCTTT CASSLGRGWDTEAFF
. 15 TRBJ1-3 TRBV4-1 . TGCGCCAGCAGCCAACCCTGGGCCTCTGGAAACACCATATATTTT CASSQPWASGNTIYF
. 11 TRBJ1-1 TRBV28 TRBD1 TGTGCCAGCAGTCTACGGGACAGAGCTTTCTTT CASSLRDRAFF
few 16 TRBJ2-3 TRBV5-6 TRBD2 TGTGCCAGCAGCTTGGGGACTAGCGGGAGGACAGATACGCAGTATTTT CASSLGTSGRTDTQYF
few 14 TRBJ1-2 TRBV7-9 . TGTGCCAGCAGCTTAGAAGACCGGGACTATGGCTACACCTTC CASSLEDRDYGYTF
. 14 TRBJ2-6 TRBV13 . TGTGCCAGCGCGGTGAACTCTGGGGCCAACGTCCTGACTTTC CASAVNSGANVLTF
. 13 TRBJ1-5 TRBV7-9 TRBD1 TGTGCCAGCTCGTCAGGGGGGCATCAGCCCCAGCATTTT CASSSGGHQPQHF
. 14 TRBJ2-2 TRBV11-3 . TGTGCCAGCAGCTCGGGGTCCAACACCGGGGAGCTGTTTTTT CASSSGSNTGELFF
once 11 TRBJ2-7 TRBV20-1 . TGCAGTGCTAGAGGGAGGTACGAGCAGTACTTC CSARGRYEQYF
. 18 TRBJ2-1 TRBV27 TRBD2 TGTGCCAGCAGCACCTTAAGATCGACTAGCGGGACTTTCAATGAGCAGTTCTTC CASSTLRSTSGTFNEQFF
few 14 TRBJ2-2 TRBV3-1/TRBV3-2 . TGTGCCAGCAGCCAACAATCTCCGGCCGGGGAGCTGTTTTTT CASSQQSPAGELFF
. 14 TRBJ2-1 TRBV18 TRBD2 TGTGCCAGCTCAGGAGCGGGAGGCTACAATGAGCAGTTCTTC CASSGAGGYNEQFF
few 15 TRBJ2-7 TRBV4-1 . TGCGCCAGCAGCCAAGTAATAACAGAATCCTACGAGCAGTACTTC CASSQVITESYEQYF
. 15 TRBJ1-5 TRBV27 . TGTGCCAGCAGTTTATCGCCGTCCCTAAATCAGCCCCAGCATTTT CASSLSPSLNQPQHF
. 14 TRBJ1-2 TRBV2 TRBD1 TGTGCCAGCAGTGGAACGACAGGGGGCTATGGCTACACCTTC CASSGTTGGYGYTF
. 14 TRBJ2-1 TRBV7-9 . TGTGCCAGCAGCTTAAATGCGGTCTACAATGAGCAGTTCTTC CASSLNAVYNEQFF
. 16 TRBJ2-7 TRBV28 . TGTGCCAGCACCACAATAGGGGGGGCTAATTCCTACGAGCAGTACTTC CASTTIGGANSYEQYF
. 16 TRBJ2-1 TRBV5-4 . TGTGCCAGCAGCTTGCCAGCGGCCGTACCCTACAATGAGCAGTTCTTC CASSLPAAVPYNEQFF
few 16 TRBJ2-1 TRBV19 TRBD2 TGTGCCAGTAGTACGGGACTAGCGGGGGGTTACAATGAGCAGTTCTTC CASSTGLAGGYNEQFF
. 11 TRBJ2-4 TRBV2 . TGTGCCAGCAGTGCGAGGGACATTCAGTACTTC CASSARDIQYF
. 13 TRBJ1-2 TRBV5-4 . TGTGCCAGCAGCTTGGACGGTCGGTATGGCTACACCTTC CASSLDGRYGYTF
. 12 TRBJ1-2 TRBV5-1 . TGCGCCAGCAGAGCCACTAACTATGGCTACACCTTC CASRATNYGYTF
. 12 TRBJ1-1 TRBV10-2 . TGCGCCAGCAGGTTTCAGAACACTGAAGCTTTCTTT CASRFQNTEAFF
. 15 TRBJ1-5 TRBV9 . TGTGCCAGCAGTGCGTCTTCTTCCGGCAATCAGCCCCAGCATTTT CASSASSSGNQPQHF
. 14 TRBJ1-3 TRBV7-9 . TGTGCCAGCAGCAGAGGCTCCTCTGGAAACACCATATATTTT CASSRGSSGNTIYF
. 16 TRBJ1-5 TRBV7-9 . TGTGCCAGCAGCTCTACAACAGGGTCGAGCAATCAGCCCCAGCATTTT CASSSTTGSSNQPQHF
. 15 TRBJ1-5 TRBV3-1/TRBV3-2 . TGTGCCAGCAGCCAAGGGGCAACAGGCCATCAGCCCCAGCATTTT CASSQGATGHQPQHF
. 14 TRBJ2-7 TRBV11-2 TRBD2 TGTGCCAGCAGCCCTAGCGGGGGGTTTTACGAGCAGTACTTC CASSPSGGFYEQYF
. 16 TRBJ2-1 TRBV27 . TGTGCCAGCAGTTTGAGAGGGCGGCCTACCTACAATGAGCAGTTCTTC CASSLRGRPTYNEQFF
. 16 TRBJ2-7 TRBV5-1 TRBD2 TGCGCCAGCAGCGACATGCCCGGGACTACGGTCGGCGAGCAGTACTTC CASSDMPGTTVGEQYF
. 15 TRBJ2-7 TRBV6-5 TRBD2 TGTGCCAGCAGTTATGCGGGAGAGGAATCCTACGAGCAGTACTTC CASSYAGEESYEQYF
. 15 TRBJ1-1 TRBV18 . TGTGCCAGCTCACCAAGAGAAGGGGATGGCACTGAAGCTTTCTTT CASSPREGDGTEAFF
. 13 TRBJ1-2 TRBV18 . TGTGCCAGCTCACCAGCGGGACGGGATGGCTACACCTTC CASSPAGRDGYTF
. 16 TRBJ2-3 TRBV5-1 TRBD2 TGCGCCAGCAGCGTAGCGGGGGACGCGAGTCCAGATACGCAGTATTTT CASSVAGDASPDTQYF
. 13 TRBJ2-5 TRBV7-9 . TGTGCCAGCAGCCTCGGACTATACGGGACCCAGTACTTC CASSLGLYGTQYF
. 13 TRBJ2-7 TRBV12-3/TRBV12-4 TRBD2 TGTGCCAGCAGACGACTAGCGGGAGAAGAGCAGTACTTC CASRRLAGEEQYF
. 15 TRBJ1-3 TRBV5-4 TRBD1 TGTGCCAGCAGCCCCGGGACAGAAACTGGAAACACCATATATTTT CASSPGTETGNTIYF
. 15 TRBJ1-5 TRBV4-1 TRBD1 TGCGCCAGCAGCCAACACGGGACAGGGACTCAGCCCCAGCATTTT CASSQHGTGTQPQHF
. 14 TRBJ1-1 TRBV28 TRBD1 TGTGCCAGCAGTGGACCCGGGACAGGGACTGAAGCTTTCTTT CASSGPGTGTEAFF
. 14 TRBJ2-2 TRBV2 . TGTGCCAGCAGTGTAGCCACGGGGGCCGGGGAGCTGTTTTTT CASSVATGAGELFF
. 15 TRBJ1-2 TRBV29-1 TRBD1 TGCAGCGTTGAACCCAACAGGGGTTCTATCTATGGCTACACCTTC CSVEPNRGSIYGYTF
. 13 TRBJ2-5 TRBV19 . TGTGCCAGTAGTACCAGACAGCAAGAGACCCAGTACTTC CASSTRQQETQYF
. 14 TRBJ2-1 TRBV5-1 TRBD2 TGCGCCAGCAGCTTTCTAGCGGGGGACAATGAGCAGTTCTTC CASSFLAGDNEQFF
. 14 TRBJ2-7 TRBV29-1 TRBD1 TGCAGCGTTCAGGGGACAGGGTGGTCCTACGAGCAGTACTTC CSVQGTGWSYEQYF
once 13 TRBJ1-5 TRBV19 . TGTGCCAGTACTGGGGGGGAGTGGAAGCCCCAGCATTTT CASTGGEWKPQHF
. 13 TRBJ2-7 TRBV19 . TGTGCCAGTAGTATAACAGGGTCCTACGAGCAGTACTTC CASSITGSYEQYF
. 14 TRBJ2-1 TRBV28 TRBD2 TGTGCCAGCGGGAGGGCCTTCCCCTACAATGAGCAGTTCTTC CASGRAFPYNEQFF
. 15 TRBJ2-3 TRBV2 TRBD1 TGTGCCAGCAAGGCGGGACAGGGGGCATCAGATACGCAGTATTTT CASKAGQGASDTQYF